A selection of T cell receptor beta chains follows, all from one sample in a study of blood T cell repertoires in COVID-19. Clones were read by immunoSEQ multiplex PCR, and TCRdb kept only the in-frame ones, dropping some. The repertoire holds tens of thousands of clones, with approximately 88% as singletons. Specimen: peripheral blood. The receptors were gathered from a human donor in a cohort sampled during active COVID-19. CDR3s include the opening cysteine and the closing phenylalanine or tryptophan. The D gene is left open where the match is weak.

d_call,j_call,v_call,cdr3_nt,cdr3_aa
-,TRBJ1-1,TRBV28,TGTGCCAGCAGTTGGCTGAACACTGAAGCTTTCTTT,CASSWLNTEAFF
-,TRBJ2-2,TRBV5-1,TGCGCCAGCAGCTCCTTGACGGGTACGAACACCGGGGAGCTGTTTTTT,CASSSLTGTNTGELFF
-,TRBJ1-3,TRBV3-1/TRBV3-2,TGTGCCAGCAGCCAAGTTCCAGACACCATATATTTT,CASSQVPDTIYF
-,TRBJ2-3,TRBV4-3,TGCGCCAGCAGCCAAGATTGGGGCAGGGATACGCAGTATTTT,CASSQDWGRDTQYF
-,TRBJ1-1,TRBV7-2,TGTGCCAGCAGCCCGCAGTTAAGCCGCCCTCCCCTAGACACTGAAGCTTTCTTT,CASSPQLSRPPLDTEAFF
TRBD1,TRBJ2-5,TRBV3-1/TRBV3-2,TGTGCCAGCAGCCATTTGGGGACAGCAGTGGGGGCATACCAAGAGACCCAGTACTTC,CASSHLGTAVGAYQETQYF
TRBD1,TRBJ2-3,TRBV14,TGTGCCAGCAGCTCCGGTCCCGGGACAGGGGGGGATACGCAGTATTTT,CASSSGPGTGGDTQYF
-,TRBJ1-1,TRBV2,TGTGCCAGCGTCAGGGCAGTTGTGAACACTGAAGCTTTCTTT,CASVRAVVNTEAFF
-,TRBJ1-5,TRBV4-1,TGCGCCAGCAGCCAAAGCCATAGCAATCAGCCCCAGCATTTT,CASSQSHSNQPQHF
TRBD1,TRBJ1-3,TRBV28,TGTGCCAGCAGTTCAGAACCGGGACAGAGCTCTGGAAACACCATATATTTT,CASSSEPGQSSGNTIYF
-,TRBJ2-7,TRBV19,TGTGCCAGTAGGTACAGGGATCACTACGAGCAGTACTTC,CASRYRDHYEQYF
-,TRBJ1-6,TRBV19,TGTGCCTCCCGAGGGGGACACCATAATTCACCCCTCCACTTT,CASRGGHHNSPLHF
TRBD1,TRBJ1-1,TRBV15,TGTGCCACCAGCAGATACCGACAGGGTAACACTGAAGCTTTCTTT,CATSRYRQGNTEAFF
TRBD1,TRBJ1-2,TRBV5-1,TGCGCCAGCAGCTCCGGGACAGGGGGCGACTATGGCTACACCTTC,CASSSGTGGDYGYTF
TRBD1,TRBJ2-1,TRBV11-2,TGTGCCAGCAGCTTGACAGGGGCCAATGAGCAGTTCTTC,CASSLTGANEQFF
-,TRBJ1-6,TRBV30,TGTGCCCGAACGACGGGTTATAATTCACCCCTCCACTTT,CARTTGYNSPLHF